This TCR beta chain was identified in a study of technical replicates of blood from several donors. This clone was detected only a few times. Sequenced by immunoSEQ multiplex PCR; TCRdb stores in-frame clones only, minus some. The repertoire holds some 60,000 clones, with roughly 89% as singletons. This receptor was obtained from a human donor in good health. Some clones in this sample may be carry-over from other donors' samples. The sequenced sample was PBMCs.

The CDR3 region is CASSLDGYYGYTF. The CDR3 DNA is TGTGCCAGCAGCTTGGACGGGTACTATGGCTACACCTTC. The chain joins TRBV5-4 to TRBJ1-2, with D unclear. V shed 0 bases and J shed 3 bases, with 6 bases lying between them. Looked up from germline, CDR1 is SGHNT and CDR2 is YYREEE (reference sequence). The CDR3 covers 13 residues.